Shown below are 8 T cell receptor beta chains from a single sample sequenced in a study of human T cells and chemical hapten exposure. The starting material, unfractionated whole blood, was used for total RNA extraction. What the library attached to individual cDNA molecules were unique molecular identifiers. TCRdb reanalysed the reads using MiXCR and keeps one entry per CDR3 protein. This table holds about 120,000 distinct CDR3 sequences, over 7% found once. Sequenced input: whole blood. The source is a human donor in good health. Some clones in this sample may be carry-over from other donors' samples.

In its sample, this clonotype was seen many times. A junction end diverges from the germline sequence, so it may reflect a read error. The chain links TRBV12-3 or TRBV12-4 to TRBJ2-1; D possibly uses TRBD1 or TRBD2 (5 bases each). The CDR3 consists of 15 residues. The CDR3 bases are TGCGCCAGCAGCTTGGGACCAAGCTCTTACAATGAGCAGTTCTTC. This codes for CASSLGPSSYNEQFF.

This clonotype was seen many times. The chain links TRBV29-1 to TRBJ2-1; 9 bases align to TRBD1. Trimming cost V 6 bases and J 7 bases; bases outside gene matches: 10. The germline CDR1 and CDR2 sequences are SQVTM and ANQGSEA. This CDR3 has 14 amino acids. CDR3 sequence (DNA): TGCAGCGTCGGGTCCGGGACAGGGAGGAATGAGCAGTTCTTC. It is translated as CSVGSGTGRNEQFF.

V and J are TRBV27 and TRBJ2-7; D is unclear. V shed 3 bases and J shed 3 bases, with 12 bases lying between them. This CDR3 is built from 14 residues. The germline gives CDR1 MNHEY, CDR2 SMNVEV (reference sequence). DNA for the CDR3: TGTGCCAGCAGTTTGAGTACGTCCAGCTACGAGCAGTACTTC. As protein: CASSLSTSSYEQYF.

The table lists this clonotype with a few counts. The chain recombines TRBV6-2 or TRBV6-3 with TRBJ2-7, with D possibly being TRBD2 (6 bases). V lost 0 bases to trimming and J lost 0 bases, with 12 bases between them. The CDR3 sequence is 16 residues long. Germline assignment: CDR1 MNHEY and CDR2 SVGEGT. The CDR3: CASSYSGLSSSYEQYF. The CDR3 bases are TGTGCCAGCAGTTACTCGGGACTGTCGTCCTCCTACGAGCAGTACTTC.

This clonotype was counted at least ten times. The rearrangement links TRBV4-3 to TRBJ1-6, with TRBD1 identical over 8 bases. CDR3 size: 16 residues. The germline V gene encodes CDR1 LGHNA and CDR2 YSLEER. The trim removed 0 bases at V and 7 bases at J, leaving 5 bases unmatched. CDR3 nucleotide sequence: TGCGCCAGCAGCCAAGATCTTCCAGGGGGCAATTCACCCCTCCACTTT. Protein product: CASSQDLPGGNSPLHF.

This clonotype was observed a handful of times. The V gene is TRBV19, the J gene TRBJ2-3; possibly TRBD2 for D (5 bases). Germline lookup yields CDR1 LNHDA and CDR2 SQIVND (reference sequence). V was clipped by 3 bases and J by 6 bases, with 10 bases between them. This CDR3 is 13 amino acids long. This CDR3 reads CASSIAGFDTQYF. The CDR3 DNA sequence: TGTGCCAGTAGTATTGCGGGCTTCGATACGCAGTATTTT.

This clonotype came up a few times. This chain connects TRBV7-8 to TRBJ1-1; the match to TRBD1 covers 10 bases. V dropped 0 bases and J dropped 5; count of bases not matched to a gene: 12. In germline, CDR1 is SGHVS, CDR2 FQNEAQ. The CDR3 runs to 18 residues. CDR3 sequence: CASSLAPRDRGGGTEAFF. DNA of the CDR3: TGTGCCAGCAGCTTAGCGCCCCGGGACAGGGGCGGAGGGACTGAAGCTTTCTTT.

Turning to this clonotype: A much larger clonotype is one base distant, so this may be a read error. The chain recombines TRBV11-2 with TRBJ1-2, with D unresolved. This CDR3 contains 15 residues. CDR1 is SGHAT and CDR2 is FQNNGV in the germline V gene. The DNA for the CDR3 is TGTGCCAGAAGCTTAGGGTACGGGTCTAACTATGGCTACACCTTC. This encodes CARSLGYGSNYGYTF.